The 22 T cell receptor beta chains below come from one sample, sequenced in a study of glioma-infiltrating T cells after dendritic cell vaccination. Using immunoSEQ multiplex PCR, the repertoire was profiled, and TCRdb retains in-frame clones only, with some absent. This sample has around 62,000 clones; 75% to 90% occur once, and the top ten carry over 8.5%. The sample in question was blood, obtained before dendritic cell vaccination. The source of these receptors is a human donor with glioblastoma.

This clone has just one count. The DNA for the CDR3 is TGTGCCAGTCACAGGGATAGCACTGAAGCTTTCTTT. Its translation is CASHRDSTEAFF. V usage is TRBV7-9 and J usage is TRBJ1-1, with D tentatively TRBD1 (6 bases). CDR1 and CDR2 (germline): SEHNR, FQNEAQ (reference sequence). V lost 9 bases and J lost 4, with 12 bases in between. The CDR3 runs 12 residues.

This sequence joins TRBV4-2 and TRBJ2-1, with TRBD2 matching over 7 bases. The CDR3 spans 18 residues. Trimming cost V 4 bases and J 2 bases; bases outside gene matches: 14. CDR1 LGHNA and CDR2 YNFKEQ come from the germline V gene. The CDR3 DNA follows: TGTGCCAGCAGCCTCCAAAGACCCGGACTAGTAGCCTACAATGAGCAGTTCTTC. It encodes CASSLQRPGLVAYNEQFF.

This clone showed up just once. The chain combines TRBV7-9 with TRBJ1-1, with D unclear. Germline V gene data show CDR1 as SEHNR and CDR2 as FQNEAQ (reference sequence). This CDR3 has 13 residues. V was cut by 5 bases and J by 0 bases, with 7 bases left in between. This CDR3 reads CASSHGLNTEAFF. The CDR3 bases are TGTGCCAGCAGCCATGGCCTGAACACTGAAGCTTTCTTT.

The chain employs TRBV19 and TRBJ2-7; D is possibly TRBD2 (6 bases). V shed 4 bases and J shed 0 bases, with 10 bases lying between them. CDR3 size: 14 residues. Germline V CDR1 and CDR2: LNHDA, SQIVND (reference sequence). The CDR3 loop reads CASSNAGYSYEQYF. The CDR3 region has the DNA TGTGCCAGTAGTAATGCGGGGTACTCCTACGAGCAGTACTTC.

The chain is built from TRBV6-1 and TRBJ1-1; 9 bases agree with TRBD1. Trimming cost V 7 bases and J 11 bases; bases outside gene matches: 11. The CDR3 loop spans 13 amino acids. Germline V gene sequence: CDR1 MNHNS, CDR2 SASEGT. The DNA for the CDR3 is TGTGCCAGCACCCCGACAGGGGGAATGGCGGCTTTCTTT. This encodes CASTPTGGMAAFF.

The chain combines TRBV5-8 with TRBJ2-2; D is perhaps TRBD1 (6 bases). The CDR3 consists of 15 residues. Germline V gives CDR1 SGHTS, CDR2 YDEGEE. Trimming pared 5 bases from V and 6 bases from J, leaving 17 bases between. CDR3 coding DNA: TGTGCCAGCAGACGTCGGGACACTAAACCCGGGGAGCTGTTTTTT. Translated, it gives CASRRRDTKPGELFF.

The rearrangement uses TRBV19 and TRBJ1-1, with a weak D call TRBD1 (6 bases). Germline CDR1 reads LNHDA; CDR2 reads SQIVND (reference sequence). Trimming cost V 6 bases and J 4 bases, with 12 bases left between them. The CDR3 spans 13 residues. CDR3 amino acids: CASRTGIGTEAFF. CDR3 coding DNA: TGTGCCAGTAGAACAGGGATAGGCACTGAAGCTTTCTTT.

V gene TRBV6-7 combines with J gene TRBJ2-1; no firm D call. TRBV6-7 is marked as an open reading frame, function uncertain. V lost 4 bases, J lost 7 bases, and 8 bases lay in between. CDR3 length equals 12 residues. The CDR3 spells CASSSPVNEQFF. Here the CDR3 DNA reads TGTGCCAGCAGTTCCCCTGTAAATGAGCAGTTCTTC.

This clone appeared once. The gene calls are TRBV5-4 and TRBJ2-5; 9 bases are shared with TRBD1. With the DNA end fitting TRBJ2-7 better, the J assignment may be wrong. Germline V gene sequence: CDR1 SGHNT, CDR2 YYREEE (reference sequence). CDR3 length: 15 residues. The CDR3 DNA sequence: TGTGCCAGCAGCGCGGGACAGGGCAACGCGTACGAGCAGTACTTC. It yields the protein CASSAGQGNAYEQYF.

The chain employs TRBV6-5 and TRBJ2-1; 8 bases agree with TRBD2. Germline V lookup: CDR1 MNHEY, CDR2 SVGAGI. J lost 1 base, V lost 6 bases, and 2 bases had no gene match. The CDR3 is made up of 14 amino acids. The CDR3 DNA reads TGTGCCAGCAGATTAGCGGGGTCCTACAATGAGCAGTTCTTC. Its translation: CASRLAGSYNEQFF.

This chain uses TRBV28 with TRBJ1-2; D remains ambiguous. Germline V gene data show CDR1 as MDHEN and CDR2 as SYDVKM. There are 12 residues in the CDR3. V lost 1 base and J 7 bases, leaving 7 bases between the germline ends. In DNA form, the CDR3 reads TGTGCCAGCAGTTTATCCCTAACTGGCTACACCTTC. Its translation is CASSLSLTGYTF.

This rearrangement joins TRBV7-9 to TRBJ2-7, with a possible D match to TRBD1 (7 bases). The CDR3 loop spans 14 amino acids. Between the trimmed V and J ends, which lost 1 base and 6 bases, there was a span of 13 bases. From germline, CDR1 is SEHNR and CDR2 FQNEAQ (reference sequence). The CDR3 is CASSLDAGGSEQYF. CDR3 DNA sequence: TGTGCCAGCAGCTTAGATGCAGGGGGGAGCGAGCAGTACTTC.

V gene TRBV30 combines with J gene TRBJ1-5; no definite D call. The germline V and J ends were trimmed by 2 bases and 6 bases, with 8 bases remaining between them. Per the germline V gene, CDR1 is GTSNPN and CDR2 is SVGIG (reference sequence). This CDR3 is 12 amino acids long. CDR3 coding DNA: TGTGCCTGGAGTCGGGTTAGTCAGCCCCAGCATTTT. It encodes CAWSRVSQPQHF. The whole variable domain, filled in from reference TRBV30 and TRBJ1-5, reads SQTIHQWPATLVQPVGSPLSLECTVEGTSNPNLYWYRQAAGRGLQLLFYSVGIGQISSEVPQNLSASRPQDRQFILSSKKLLLSDSGFYLCAWSRVSQPQHFGDGTRLSIL.

The chain combines TRBV2 with TRBJ1-1, with 7 bases matching TRBD1. Germline-derived CDR1 and CDR2 are SNHLY and FYNNEI. With V trimmed by 0 bases and J by 11 bases, 9 bases remained unmatched. This CDR3 contains 14 residues. CDR3 coding DNA: TGTGCCAGCAGTGAAGCAAGAGGGGGCGCAGAGGCTTTCTTT. As protein: CASSEARGGAEAFF.

The table lists this clone with a count of one. The V and J genes are TRBV4-2 and TRBJ1-3, with a weak D call TRBD1 (5 bases). CDR1 and CDR2 from the germline V gene are LGHNA and YNFKEQ. The CDR3 is 18 amino acids. V lost 4 bases and J 0 bases, leaving 19 bases between the germline ends. CDR3 DNA: TGTGCCAGCAGCCCGCAAGTCCTGGGGAGGGGCTCTGGAAACACCATATATTTT. Translated: CASSPQVLGRGSGNTIYF.

This rearrangement joins TRBV6-1 to TRBJ1-1; D uncertain. The CDR3 sequence is 13 residues long. Trimming removed 6 bases from V and 4 bases from J, with 12 bases in between. Germline lookup yields CDR1 MNHNS and CDR2 SASEGT. CDR3 amino acids: CASRDSWSTEAFF. The CDR3 DNA sequence: TGTGCCAGCAGAGACTCATGGTCCACTGAAGCTTTCTTT.

This chain links TRBV11-2 with TRBJ2-1; 8 nucleotides align to TRBD2. With V trimmed by 7 bases and J by 6 bases, 5 bases remained unmatched. The CDR3 extends over 13 amino acids. The V gene's germline CDR1 is SGHAT and CDR2 FQNNGV. DNA for the CDR3: TGTGCCAGCACCCTTCGGGGGGGCAATGAGCAGTTCTTC. Translated, it gives CASTLRGGNEQFF.

The CDR3: CASSRDRAENEQFF. CDR3 DNA: TGCGCCAGCAGCCGGGACAGGGCGGAAAATGAGCAGTTCTTC. V usage is TRBV5-1 and J usage is TRBJ2-1, with TRBD1 identical over 9 bases. Trimming cost V 4 bases and J 7 bases; bases outside gene matches: 6. There are 14 residues in the CDR3. Germline assignment: CDR1 SGHRS and CDR2 YFSETQ. Together with reference TRBV5-1 and TRBJ2-1, the CDR3 gives the full variable domain: KAGVTQTPRYLIKTRGQQVTLSCSPISGHRSVSWYQQTPGQGLQFLFEYFSETQRNKGNFPGRFSGRQFSNSRSEMNVSTLELGDSALYLCASSRDRAENEQFFGPGTRLTVL.

This chain links TRBV11-3 with TRBJ2-7; TRBD2 might be the D (6 bases). The CDR3 length is 14 residues. The V and J ends lost 3 bases and 5 bases respectively, with 14 bases between them. From germline, CDR1 is SGHNT and CDR2 YENEEA. CDR3 in amino acids: CASSFGGNLDEQYF. The CDR3 coding sequence is TGTGCCAGCAGCTTTGGGGGGAACCTCGACGAGCAGTACTTC.

A few counts support this clone. The V call is TRBV27, the J call TRBJ2-7; 10 bases agree with TRBD1. The CDR3 runs 15 residues. Losses at the gene ends were 4 bases for V and 2 bases for J; bases not matched to a gene: 5. Germline V gene lookup returns CDR1 MNHEY and CDR2 SMNVEV (reference sequence). The CDR3 here is CASSSAGTGAYEQYF. In DNA form, the CDR3 reads TGTGCCAGCAGTTCTGCCGGGACAGGGGCCTACGAGCAGTACTTC.

The chain is built from TRBV6-1 and TRBJ1-1, with 7 bases matching TRBD1. The CDR3 spans 13 residues. Trimming took 6 bases from V and 5 from J; bases not matched to a gene: 6. Germline V CDR1 and CDR2: MNHNS, SASEGT. DNA for the CDR3: TGTGCCAGCAGGTACAGGGGTCCGACTGAAGCTTTCTTT. Its protein is CASRYRGPTEAFF.

The rearrangement joins TRBV18 to TRBJ2-1; the match to TRBD2 covers 13 bases. Losses at the gene ends were 3 bases for V and 10 bases for J; bases not matched to a gene: 6. Germline V CDR1 and CDR2: KGHSH, LQKENI. The CDR3 totals 15 residues. The CDR3 DNA reads as TGTGCCAGCTCACCCACTAGCGGGGGGGCGGGGGAGCAGTTCTTC. Translating it yields CASSPTSGGAGEQFF.